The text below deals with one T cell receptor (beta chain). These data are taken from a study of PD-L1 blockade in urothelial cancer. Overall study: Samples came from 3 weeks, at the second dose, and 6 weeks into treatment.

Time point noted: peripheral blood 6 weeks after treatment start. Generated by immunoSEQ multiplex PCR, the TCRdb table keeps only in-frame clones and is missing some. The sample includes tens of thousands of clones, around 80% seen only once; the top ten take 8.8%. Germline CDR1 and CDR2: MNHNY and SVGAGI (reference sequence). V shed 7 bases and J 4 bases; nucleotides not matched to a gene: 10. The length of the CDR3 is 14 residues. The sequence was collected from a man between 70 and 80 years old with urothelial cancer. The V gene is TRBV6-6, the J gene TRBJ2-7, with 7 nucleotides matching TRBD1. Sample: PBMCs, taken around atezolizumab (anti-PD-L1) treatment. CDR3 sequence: CASNPGTVLYEQYF. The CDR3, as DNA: TGTGCCAGCAACCCAGGGACAGTACTTTACGAGCAGTACTTC.